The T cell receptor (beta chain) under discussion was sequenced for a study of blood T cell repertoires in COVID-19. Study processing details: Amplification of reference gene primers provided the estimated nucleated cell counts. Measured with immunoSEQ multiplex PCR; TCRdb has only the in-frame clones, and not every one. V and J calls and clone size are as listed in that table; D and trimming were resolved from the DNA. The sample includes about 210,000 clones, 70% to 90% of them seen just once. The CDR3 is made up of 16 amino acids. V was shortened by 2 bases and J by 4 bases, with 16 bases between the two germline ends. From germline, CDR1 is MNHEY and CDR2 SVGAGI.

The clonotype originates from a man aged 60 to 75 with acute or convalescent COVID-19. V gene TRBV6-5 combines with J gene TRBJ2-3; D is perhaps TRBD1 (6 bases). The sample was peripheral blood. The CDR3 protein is CASSYRGGDGSDTQYF. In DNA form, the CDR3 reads TGTGCCAGCAGTTACAGAGGGGGTGATGGGTCAGATACGCAGTATTTT.